A selection of T cell receptor beta chains follows, all from one sample in a study of blood T cell repertoires in COVID-19. Clones were sequenced by immunoSEQ multiplex PCR, and TCRdb holds only the in-frame ones, with some missing. The table has nearly 350,000 clones, about 90% seen once. Specimen: peripheral blood. Receptor source: a woman in her late teens or twenties who had recovered from COVID-19. The CDR3 runs from the conserved cysteine through the conserved F or W. A D gene is named only where the DNA matches it firmly. Size is stated for part of the rows, as once, few or many counts, or as a class when the clone is expanded.

clone_size,d_call,j_call,v_call,cdr3_nt,cdr3_aa
few,TRBD1,TRBJ2-1,TRBV6-5,TGTGCCAGCAGCCGTCGGACAGGGCCCTGGAATGAGCAGTTCTTC,CASSRRTGPWNEQFF
once,.,TRBJ1-6,TRBV4-3,TGCGCCAGCAGCCAAGGACCGACAAGCTCCTATAATTCACCCCTCCACTTT,CASSQGPTSSYNSPLHF
once,TRBD1,TRBJ2-3,TRBV27,TGTGCCAGCAGTCCGATGAGGGGACAGGGGGTAACAGATACGCAGTATTTT,CASSPMRGQGVTDTQYF
.,TRBD2,TRBJ2-3,TRBV12-5,TGTGCTAGTGGTCTGGCTAGCGGGAGGGCCTATCGCACAGATACGCAGTATTTT,CASGLASGRAYRTDTQYF
.,TRBD1,TRBJ1-3,TRBV19,TGTGCCAGTAGCGGACAGGGGGCGCCGGGAAACACCATATATTTT,CASSGQGAPGNTIYF
.,TRBD2,TRBJ2-1,TRBV7-8,TGTGCCAGCAGAACCCCCCTAGCGGGAATGGACAATGAGCAGTTCTTC,CASRTPLAGMDNEQFF
.,TRBD1,TRBJ2-1,TRBV6-2/TRBV6-3,TGTGCCAGCAGTCACCAACAGGGGTCCTACAATGAGCAGTTCTTC,CASSHQQGSYNEQFF
.,.,TRBJ2-1,TRBV27,TGTGCCAGCAGTAATAGCAGTAACTCCTACAATGAGCAGTTCTTC,CASSNSSNSYNEQFF
.,TRBD1,TRBJ2-6,TRBV6-2/TRBV6-3,TGTGCCAGCAGTATAGGGGGCGCCTCGACTGGGGCCAACGTCCTGACTTTC,CASSIGGASTGANVLTF
.,TRBD2,TRBJ2-1,TRBV19,TGTGCCACCCGACCGGGGGGAGGGAATGAGCAGTTCTTC,CATRPGGGNEQFF
.,TRBD1,TRBJ2-2,TRBV19,TGTGCCAGTAGTTTACGGGACAGCCCAACCGGGGAGCTGTTTTTT,CASSLRDSPTGELFF
.,TRBD2,TRBJ2-1,TRBV24-1,TGTGCCACCAGTGATGCCCTCGGGAGGGGGAACTACAATGAGCAGTTCTTC,CATSDALGRGNYNEQFF
once,.,TRBJ1-1,TRBV7-9,TGTGCCAGCAGCTTCGCGGGAAACACTGAAGCTTTCTTT,CASSFAGNTEAFF
.,.,TRBJ2-1,TRBV10-2,TGCGCCAGCAGGGTATCCGGGTCATCTAGCACGAATGAGCAGTTCTTC,CASRVSGSSSTNEQFF
.,.,TRBJ1-3,TRBV18,TGTGCCAGCTCACGCAAGCTGGACAGCTCTGGAAACACCATATATTTT,CASSRKLDSSGNTIYF
.,.,TRBJ2-3,TRBV6-6,TGTGCCAGCAGTTACGAGGGGGTTACGCAGTATTTT,CASSYEGVTQYF
few,TRBD1,TRBJ2-1,TRBV9,TGTGCCAGCAGCGAGGGACAGTTTCTCTCCTACAATGAGCAGTTCTTC,CASSEGQFLSYNEQFF
.,TRBD1,TRBJ1-6,TRBV25-1,TGTGCCAGCCAAGACAGGGACCGCTCACCCCTCCACTTT,CASQDRDRSPLHF
.,.,TRBJ1-5,TRBV5-1,TGCGCCAGCAGCCTGACGGAGGGGAGGCATCAGCCCCAGCATTTT,CASSLTEGRHQPQHF
.,.,TRBJ1-5,TRBV6-1,TGTGCCAGCAGACCCGACGGGGGGGGTCAGCCCCAGCATTTT,CASRPDGGGQPQHF
.,.,TRBJ2-4,TRBV4-3,TGCGCCAGCAGCCAAGATCGATCAGGGCTAAGAAACATTCAGTACTTC,CASSQDRSGLRNIQYF
.,TRBD1,TRBJ2-2,TRBV7-2,TGTGCCAGCAGCTCACAACAGGGGCCCGGGGAGCTGTTTTTT,CASSSQQGPGELFF
.,TRBD1,TRBJ1-2,TRBV9,TGTGCCAGCAGCGCGACAGGGGGGAATGGCTACACCTTC,CASSATGGNGYTF
.,TRBD1,TRBJ1-5,TRBV24-1,TGTGCCACCAGTGACGCCGACAGGGTAATGGGTCAGCCCCAGCATTTT,CATSDADRVMGQPQHF
.,.,TRBJ2-3,TRBV19,TGTGCCAGTAGTGTAGTGACAACAGATACGCAGTATTTT,CASSVVTTDTQYF
.,TRBD2,TRBJ2-1,TRBV7-2,TGTGCCAGCAGCTTAGCCCCGGGACTAACAAAGAATGAGCAGTTCTTC,CASSLAPGLTKNEQFF
.,.,TRBJ2-1,TRBV19,TGTGCCAGTACCTTAAACAATGAGCAGTTCTTC,CASTLNNEQFF
.,.,TRBJ1-1,TRBV6-5,TGTGCCAGCAGTTTCTCTAGGCAGGTGGCCACTGAAGCTTTCTTT,CASSFSRQVATEAFF
.,.,TRBJ1-6,TRBV7-2,TGTGCCAGCAGCGCCAAGCGGACGGCCAATTATTCACCCCTCCACTTT,CASSAKRTANYSPLHF
.,.,TRBJ2-3,TRBV24-1,TGTGCCACCAGTGATTTTACGGGAAGCACAGATACGCAGTATTTT,CATSDFTGSTDTQYF
once,.,TRBJ1-1,TRBV11-3,TGTGCCAGCAGCTACAGGGCGATGAACACTGAAGCTTTCTTT,CASSYRAMNTEAFF
.,TRBD1,TRBJ1-1,TRBV4-3,TGCGCCAGCACGGACAGGGGCACTGAAGCTTTCTTT,CASTDRGTEAFF
.,TRBD1,TRBJ1-1,TRBV10-2,TGCGCCAGCAGTGAGCCTCCGGGACAGGGGTGGTCTGAAGCTTTCTTT,CASSEPPGQGWSEAFF
.,TRBD1,TRBJ1-1,TRBV7-6,TGTGCCAGCAGCGAGCGGGCAGGGGGTCTGATCCAAGCTTTCTTT,CASSERAGGLIQAFF
.,.,TRBJ1-2,TRBV14,TGTGCCAGCAGCCCGACCGGACAGTCTAACTATGGCTACACCTTC,CASSPTGQSNYGYTF
.,TRBD1,TRBJ1-2,TRBV29-1,TGCAGCGCCCAAGACAGGGGGCGCTTCAATGGCTACACCTTC,CSAQDRGRFNGYTF
once,TRBD1,TRBJ1-5,TRBV15,TGTGCCACCAGCAGAGAGGCGACAGGGGTGGGTCAGCCCCAGCATTTT,CATSREATGVGQPQHF
.,.,TRBJ1-2,TRBV6-1,TGTGCCAGCAGTGAAGACAGTCGTGGCTACACCTTC,CASSEDSRGYTF
.,.,TRBJ1-1,TRBV5-6,TGTGCCAGCAGCCCAACCCCACAGGCTGAAGCTTTCTTT,CASSPTPQAEAFF
.,TRBD1,TRBJ1-1,TRBV4-2,TGTGCCAGCAGCCCGAGATGGGACAGGGGTACTGAAGCTTTCTTT,CASSPRWDRGTEAFF
.,TRBD1,TRBJ2-5,TRBV30,TGTGCCTGGAGTATTGGACAGGGGGCATGGGAGACCCAGTACTTC,CAWSIGQGAWETQYF
.,.,TRBJ2-3,TRBV19,TGTGCCAGTAGTATGCGGCGATTGGGCACAGATACGCAGTATTTT,CASSMRRLGTDTQYF
.,.,TRBJ1-6,TRBV5-1,TGCGCCAGCAGCTTGTATGAGTATAATTCACCCCTCCACTTT,CASSLYEYNSPLHF
.,TRBD2,TRBJ2-1,TRBV7-9,TGTGCCAGCAGTTTTAGCGGGGGAAATGAGCAGTTCTTC,CASSFSGGNEQFF
once,.,TRBJ2-5,TRBV11-3,TGTGCCAGCAGCTTAGTTGGCGGCAAGGAGACCCAGTACTTC,CASSLVGGKETQYF
.,TRBD1,TRBJ2-2,TRBV6-5,TGTGCCATCGCGAGGGGGCAGCCGAACACCGGGGAGCTGTTTTTT,CAIARGQPNTGELFF
once,TRBD2,TRBJ2-1,TRBV5-1,TGCGCCAGCAGCTTCGGGACTAACAATGAGCAGTTCTTC,CASSFGTNNEQFF
.,.,TRBJ2-1,TRBV4-3,TGCGCCAGCAGCCAAGGGTTGGGAGCCCCAGTTGAGCAGTTCTTC,CASSQGLGAPVEQFF